This TCR beta chain is drawn from a study of blood T cell repertoires in COVID-19. The germline gives CDR1 MDHEN, CDR2 SYDVKM. After removal of 6 bases from V and 3 bases from J, the junction contained 7 bases not matched to a gene. The CDR3 runs to 14 residues. Libraries were prepared by immunoSEQ multiplex PCR; TCRdb keeps only in-frame clonotypes and omits some of them. The sample lists more than 85,000 clones; approximately 90% were seen once. The specimen was peripheral blood. The chain combines TRBV28 with TRBJ2-7; 8 nucleotides line up with TRBD1. This sequence was found in a human donor in a cohort sampled during active COVID-19. This CDR3 reads CASRNRGVVYEQYF. The CDR3 bases are TGTGCCAGCAGGAACAGGGGGGTCGTCTACGAGCAGTACTTC.